This T cell receptor (beta chain) was observed in a study of early T cells in non-severe SARS-CoV-2 infection. Across the study: With bulk RNA from unsorted whole blood as input, sequencing yielded unpaired chains.

Between the trimmed V and J ends, which lost 6 bases and 5 bases, there was a span of 12 bases. The germline V gene has CDR1 SGDLS and CDR2 YYNGEE. The CDR3 is made up of 13 amino acids. The study, taken as a whole, reports: The VDJdb matching leaned toward anti-spike CD8 responses and overlooked private and CD4 specificities.

With respect to this clonotype: Its antigen is not known.

The library protocol tagged individual cDNA molecules with unique molecular identifiers. TCRdb reanalysed the 5' RACE reads using MiXCR and keeps one entry per CDR3 protein. The sample records tens of thousands of distinct CDR3 sequences, more than 4.5% being singletons. The V gene is TRBV9, the J gene TRBJ2-1; tentatively, D is TRBD2 (6 bases). The sequenced sample was whole blood, obtained at baseline. The sequence came from an adult who was a healthcare worker with PCR-confirmed SARS-CoV-2 infection or an uninfected control (not recorded which). The CDR3 sequence is CASTKEGNNEQFF. The CDR3 DNA is TGTGCCAGCACCAAGGAGGGGAACAATGAGCAGTTCTTC.